This TCR beta chain was observed in a study of shared clonotypes between healthy human individuals. Germline V gene sequence: CDR1 MNHEY, CDR2 SVGAGI. There are 12 residues in the CDR3. Trimming removed 7 bases from V and 2 bases from J; junction bases left unmatched: 2. Here immunoSEQ multiplex PCR was the method, and the copy in TCRdb shows in-frame clones only, minus some. The table shows about 690,000 clones, with about 92% occurring only once. This receptor was taken from a man between 18 and 35 years old in good health. Some clones in this sample may be carry-over from other donors' samples. The sequenced sample was memory CD8+ T cells from PBMCs. As to subset: CD45RO+ cells pooled with CCR7-negative TemRA cells. The rearrangement joins TRBV6-5 to TRBJ2-7; TRBD2 agrees at 7 bases. In nucleotides, the CDR3 is TGTGCCAGCATGAGCGGGACCTACGAGCAGTACTTC. This gives the protein CASMSGTYEQYF.